Each of the 24 T cell receptor beta chains below was sequenced from the same sample in a study of blood T cell repertoires in COVID-19. Assay used: immunoSEQ multiplex PCR; TCRdb lists only in-frame clones, some missing. The data contain around 190,000 clones, roughly 86% of them singletons. Sequenced: PBMCs or T cells enriched from blood (not recorded which). These receptors were obtained from a man aged 18-30 years with acute COVID-19.

The genes are TRBV28 and TRBJ2-1; 7 nucleotides line up with TRBD2. The V gene's germline CDR1 is MDHEN and CDR2 SYDVKM. This CDR3 region has 15 residues. V was clipped by 5 bases and J by 7 bases; unmatched bases: 11. CDR3 loop: CASSPAGAERNEQFF. CDR3 sequence (DNA): TGTGCCAGCAGTCCGGCGGGAGCCGAGCGAAATGAGCAGTTCTTC. The full variable domain, with the rest looked up from reference TRBV28 and TRBJ2-1, is DVKVTQSSRYLVKRTGEKVFLECVQDMDHENMFWYRQDPGLGLRLIYFSYDVKMKEKGDIPEGYSVSREKKERFSLILESASTNQTSMYLCASSPAGAERNEQFFGPGTRLTVL.

In its sample, this clone was seen once. This rearrangement joins TRBV29-1 to TRBJ2-5, with 8 positions matching TRBD2. Germline V gene sequence: CDR1 SQVTM, CDR2 ANQGSEA. V lost 4 bases to trimming and J lost 7 bases; unmatched junction nucleotides: 8. CDR3 length: 13 residues. The chain's CDR3 is CSVVQRELGTQYF. CDR3 bases: TGCAGCGTTGTCCAGCGGGAGCTGGGGACCCAGTACTTC.

This chain links TRBV2 with TRBJ1-4, with a possible D match to TRBD1 (6 bases). Trimming took 2 bases from V and 9 from J, leaving 13 bases between them. The germline gives CDR1 SNHLY, CDR2 FYNNEI. The CDR3 covers 14 residues. CDR3 sequence reads: CASSESGQWKKLFF. CDR3 DNA: TGTGCCAGCAGTGAATCCGGACAGTGGAAAAAACTGTTTTTT.

The J gene is TRBJ1-1, the V gene TRBV19; D is perhaps TRBD1 (5 bases). V was clipped by 3 bases and J by 6 bases, with 11 bases between them. CDR1 is LNHDA and CDR2 is SQIVND in the germline V gene (reference sequence). The CDR3 has 13 residues. The CDR3 region is CASSIRTNPEAFF. The CDR3 coding sequence is TGTGCCAGTAGTATTAGGACAAATCCTGAAGCTTTCTTT. Based on the CDR3 plus reference TRBV19 and TRBJ1-1, the full variable domain is DGGITQSPKYLFRKEGQNVTLSCEQNLNHDAMYWYRQDPGQGLRLIYYSQIVNDFQKGDIAEGYSVSREKKESFPLTVTSAQKNPTAFYLCASSIRTNPEAFFGQGTRLTVV.

The chain is built from TRBV5-1 and TRBJ2-7, with D perhaps TRBD2 (5 bases). The ends were cut back, 7 bases at V and 2 bases at J, with 13 bases in the middle. CDR1 and CDR2 (germline): SGHRS, YFSETQ. CDR3 length equals 13 residues. The CDR3 reads CASGQNGAYEQYF. The CDR3 DNA reads as TGCGCCAGCGGTCAAAACGGGGCCTACGAGCAGTACTTC.

The gene calls are TRBV7-9 and TRBJ1-1; possible D gene TRBD1, 6 bases. Trimming took 3 bases from V and 11 from J, leaving 13 bases between them. The CDR3 spans 12 residues. The germline gives CDR1 SEHNR, CDR2 FQNEAQ (reference sequence). CDR3 sequence reads: CASSFGYREAFF. The CDR3 nucleotides are TGTGCCAGCAGCTTCGGGTACAGGGAGGCTTTCTTT.

The chain uses TRBV19 and TRBJ2-5; possible D gene TRBD2, 6 bases. The V end was cut by 3 bases, the J end by 5 bases, with 10 bases between. There are 13 residues in the CDR3. CDR1 is LNHDA and CDR2 is SQIVND in the germline V gene (reference sequence). CDR3 coding DNA: TGTGCCAGTAGTATGGGGGGATTGGAGACCCAGTACTTC. As protein: CASSMGGLETQYF.

The CDR3 protein is CASSQSPSPTGGPNQPQHF. The CDR3 region has the DNA TGCGCCAGCAGCCAAAGCCCCTCCCCTACAGGGGGCCCCAATCAGCCCCAGCATTTT. V is TRBV4-1 and J is TRBJ1-5; 9 bases fit TRBD1. V lost 2 bases to trimming and J lost 3 bases; unmatched junction nucleotides: 14. The CDR3 contains 19 residues. Looked up from germline, CDR1 is MGHRA and CDR2 is YSYEKL.

The chain joins TRBV6-2 or TRBV6-3 to TRBJ1-1, with 7 bases matching TRBD1. The V gene's germline CDR1 is MNHEY and CDR2 SVGEGT. The CDR3 contains 13 residues. Trimming took 2 bases from V and 6 from J; bases not matched to a gene: 3. CDR3 protein: CASSYPGQAEAFF. The CDR3, as DNA: TGTGCCAGCAGTTACCCAGGACAGGCTGAAGCTTTCTTT.

The chain has TRBV3-1 (or the pseudogene TRBV3-2) and TRBJ2-3, with 11 bases fitting TRBD2. Germline V CDR1 and CDR2: LGHDT, YNNKEL (reference sequence). The length of the CDR3 is 18 residues. Unmatched junction bases numbered 12, after V lost 3 bases and J lost 4 bases. The CDR3 coding sequence is TGTGCCAGCAGCCACCCCAATTTTCAACTAGCGGGAGCAGATACGCAGTATTTT. Its protein is CASSHPNFQLAGADTQYF.

This sequence joins TRBV11-3 and TRBJ1-2; a weak D match, TRBD1 (5 bases). The CDR3 has 13 amino acids. V was shortened by 1 base and J by 7 bases, with 10 bases between the two germline ends. CDR1 is SGHNT, CDR2 YENEEA, per germline. The CDR3 spells CASSLVGQSGYTF. The CDR3 nucleotides read TGTGCCAGCAGCTTAGTGGGGCAGAGTGGCTACACCTTC.

The chain uses TRBV5-1 and TRBJ2-1, with D possibly being TRBD2 (5 bases). The CDR3 loop spans 13 amino acids. Per germline, CDR1 SGHRS and CDR2 YFSETQ. V lost 8 bases, J lost 4 bases, and 13 bases lay in between. This chain's CDR3 is CARGYEGYNEQFF. CDR3 nucleotides: TGCGCCAGGGGGTATGAGGGTTACAATGAGCAGTTCTTC.

This rearrangement joins TRBV27 to TRBJ2-7, with a possible D match to TRBD1 (6 bases). The CDR3 extends over 13 amino acids. V was pared by 6 bases and J by 3 bases, with 12 bases between. Germline CDR1 MNHEY, CDR2 SMNVEV (reference sequence). The DNA of the CDR3 is TGTGCCAGCAGCTATCAACAGGGCTACGAGCAGTACTTC. It specifies CASSYQQGYEQYF.

A single count supports this clone. DNA for the CDR3: TGCAGCGTCCCGTCGGAAACTAGGACGGATACTAGGGAACAGAATGAGCAGTTCTTC. It yields the protein CSVPSETRTDTREQNEQFF. This chain joins TRBV29-1 and TRBJ2-1, with a possible D match to TRBD2 (5 bases). The length of the CDR3 is 19 residues. V shed 6 bases and J shed 7 bases, with 34 bases lying between them. The germline gives CDR1 SQVTM, CDR2 ANQGSEA.

The V and J genes are TRBV27 and TRBJ2-7; 7 nucleotides agree with TRBD1. The CDR3 is made up of 14 amino acids. Trimming took 3 bases from V and 5 from J; bases not matched to a gene: 7. The germline gives CDR1 MNHEY, CDR2 SMNVEV (reference sequence). CDR3 sequence reads: CASSFYRGGDEQYF. The CDR3, as DNA: TGTGCCAGCAGTTTTTACAGGGGTGGAGACGAGCAGTACTTC.

V gene TRBV25-1 combines with J gene TRBJ2-7; 10 positions match TRBD2. There are 18 residues in the CDR3. V gave up 1 base and J gave up 2 bases; unmatched junction bases: 11. Germline V gene lookup returns CDR1 MGHDK and CDR2 SYGVNS. CDR3 residues: CASSELFPSGRLTYEQYF. CDR3 nucleotides: TGTGCCAGCAGTGAATTGTTCCCTAGCGGGAGACTCACCTACGAGCAGTACTTC.

This sequence joins TRBV21-1 and TRBJ1-2. TRBV21-1 is given as a pseudogene. The length of the CDR3 is 15 residues. CDR3 in DNA: TGTGCCAGCAGCAAAGGCGGTCCGATTCTCGACGGCTACACCTTC. Its translation: CASSKGGPILDGYTF.

On this clone: A read error may produce the germline difference seen at one junction end. J is TRBJ2-2 and V is TRBV7-7; no definite D call. CDR1 SSHAT and CDR2 FNYEAQ come from the germline V gene (reference sequence). CDR3 length: 17 amino acids. The CDR3 reads CASSLSPGYSNTGELFF. CDR3 nucleotide sequence: TGTGCTAGCAGCTTATCGCCCGGGTACTCGAACACCGGGGAGCTGTTTTTT.

V and J are TRBV10-3 and TRBJ1-2; D might be TRBD1 (5 bases). V lost 6 bases to trimming and J lost 4 bases, with 9 bases between them. The CDR3 consists of 12 residues. Germline lookup yields CDR1 ENHRY and CDR2 SYGVKD. CDR3 region: CAISPGLYGYTF. The CDR3 nucleotides are TGTGCCATCAGCCCAGGGCTCTATGGCTACACCTTC.

This rearrangement joins TRBV11-2 to TRBJ2-7; 7 bases map to TRBD2. V shed 6 bases and J 6 bases; nucleotides not matched to a gene: 20. Germline V gene lookup returns CDR1 SGHAT and CDR2 FQNNGV. The CDR3 has 17 residues. The CDR3 region has the DNA TGTGCCAGCAGTCTCACATGGGGGGAGGGCCCGCCTCTCGAGCAGTACTTC. Its protein is CASSLTWGEGPPLEQYF.

This chain uses TRBV24-1 with TRBJ2-7; D is ambiguous. The CDR3 runs to 13 residues. V was clipped by 2 bases and J by 7 bases, with 11 bases between them. Germline V gives CDR1 KGHDR, CDR2 SFDVKD. CDR3 nucleotides: TGTGCCACCAGTGATTCGCGGCTAGGAGAGCAGTACTTC. Translating it yields CATSDSRLGEQYF.

This clone has only a few counts. This chain connects TRBV18 to TRBJ2-3, with D possibly matching TRBD2 (5 bases). V shed 5 bases and J shed 2 bases, with 8 bases lying between them. Per the germline V gene, CDR1 is KGHSH and CDR2 is LQKENI. CDR3 size: 13 residues. The CDR3 reads CASSFRDTDTQYF. The CDR3 DNA reads as TGTGCCAGCTCATTCCGGGACACAGATACGCAGTATTTT.

The sample holds one count of this clone. The genes are TRBV5-1 and TRBJ1-1, with 7 positions matching TRBD1. The CDR3 runs 14 residues. CDR1 and CDR2 from the germline V gene are SGHRS and YFSETQ. The trim removed 7 bases at V and 0 bases at J, leaving 6 bases unmatched. The CDR3, as DNA: TGCGCCAGCGCCTGGGACAGACTGAACACTGAAGCTTTCTTT. Its protein product is CASAWDRLNTEAFF. The full variable domain, with the rest looked up from reference TRBV5-1 and TRBJ1-1, is KAGVTQTPRYLIKTRGQQVTLSCSPISGHRSVSWYQQTPGQGLQFLFEYFSETQRNKGNFPGRFSGRQFSNSRSEMNVSTLELGDSALYLCASAWDRLNTEAFFGQGTRLTVV.

This clone appeared once. This rearrangement joins TRBV15 to TRBJ2-5; possible D gene TRBD2, 5 bases. CDR1 is LNHNV and CDR2 is YYDKDF in the germline V gene (reference sequence). The CDR3 has 16 amino acids. Trimming pared 0 bases from V and 3 bases from J, leaving 14 bases between. The CDR3 sequence: CATSRDEAGLEETQYF. The CDR3 coding sequence is TGTGCCACCAGCAGAGATGAGGCGGGTCTGGAAGAGACCCAGTACTTC. The full variable domain, completed using reference TRBV15 and TRBJ2-5, is DAMVIQNPRYQVTQFGKPVTLSCSQTLNHNVMYWYQQKSSQAPKLLFHYYDKDFNNEADTPDNFQSRRPNTSFCFLDIRSPGLGDTAMYLCATSRDEAGLEETQYFGPGTRLLVL.